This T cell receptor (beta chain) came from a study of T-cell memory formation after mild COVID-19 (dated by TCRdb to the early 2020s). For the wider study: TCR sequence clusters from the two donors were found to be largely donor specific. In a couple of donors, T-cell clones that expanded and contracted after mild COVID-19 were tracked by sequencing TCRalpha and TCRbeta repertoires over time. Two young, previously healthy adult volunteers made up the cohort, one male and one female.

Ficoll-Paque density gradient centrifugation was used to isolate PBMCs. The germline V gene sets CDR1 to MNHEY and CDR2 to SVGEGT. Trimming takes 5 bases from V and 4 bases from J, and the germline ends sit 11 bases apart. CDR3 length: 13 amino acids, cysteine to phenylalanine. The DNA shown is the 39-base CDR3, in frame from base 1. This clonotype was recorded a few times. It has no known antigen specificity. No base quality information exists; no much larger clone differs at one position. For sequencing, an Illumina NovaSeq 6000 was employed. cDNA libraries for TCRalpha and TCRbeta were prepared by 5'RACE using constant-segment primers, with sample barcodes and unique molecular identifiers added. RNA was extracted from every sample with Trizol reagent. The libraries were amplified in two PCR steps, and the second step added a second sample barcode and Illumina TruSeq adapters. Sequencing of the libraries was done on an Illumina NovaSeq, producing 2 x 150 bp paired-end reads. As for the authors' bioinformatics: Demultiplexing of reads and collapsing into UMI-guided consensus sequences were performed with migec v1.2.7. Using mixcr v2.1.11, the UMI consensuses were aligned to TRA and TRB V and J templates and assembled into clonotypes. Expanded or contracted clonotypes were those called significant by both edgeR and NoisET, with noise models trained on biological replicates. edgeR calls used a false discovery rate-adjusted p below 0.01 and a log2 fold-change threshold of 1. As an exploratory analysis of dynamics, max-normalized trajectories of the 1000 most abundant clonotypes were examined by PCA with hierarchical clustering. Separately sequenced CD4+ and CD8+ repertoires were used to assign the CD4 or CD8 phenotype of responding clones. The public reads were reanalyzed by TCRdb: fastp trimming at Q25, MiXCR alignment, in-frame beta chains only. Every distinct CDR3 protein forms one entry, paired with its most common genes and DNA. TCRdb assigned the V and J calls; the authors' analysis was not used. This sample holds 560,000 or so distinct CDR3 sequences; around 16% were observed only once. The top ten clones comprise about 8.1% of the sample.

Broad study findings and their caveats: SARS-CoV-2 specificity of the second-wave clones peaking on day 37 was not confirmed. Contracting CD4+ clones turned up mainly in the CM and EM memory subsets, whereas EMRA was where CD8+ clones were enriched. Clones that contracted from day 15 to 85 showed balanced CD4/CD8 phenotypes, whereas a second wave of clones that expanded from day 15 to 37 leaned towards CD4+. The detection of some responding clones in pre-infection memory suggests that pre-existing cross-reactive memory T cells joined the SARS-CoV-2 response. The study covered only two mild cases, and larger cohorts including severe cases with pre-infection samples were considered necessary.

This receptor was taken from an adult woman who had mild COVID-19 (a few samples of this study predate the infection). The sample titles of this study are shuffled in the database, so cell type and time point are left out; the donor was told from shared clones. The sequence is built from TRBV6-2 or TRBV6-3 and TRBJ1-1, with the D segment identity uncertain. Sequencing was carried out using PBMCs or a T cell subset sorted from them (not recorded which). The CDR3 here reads CASSLTRITEAFF. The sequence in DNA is TGTGCCAGCAGTCTCACACGGATCACTGAAGCTTTCTTT.